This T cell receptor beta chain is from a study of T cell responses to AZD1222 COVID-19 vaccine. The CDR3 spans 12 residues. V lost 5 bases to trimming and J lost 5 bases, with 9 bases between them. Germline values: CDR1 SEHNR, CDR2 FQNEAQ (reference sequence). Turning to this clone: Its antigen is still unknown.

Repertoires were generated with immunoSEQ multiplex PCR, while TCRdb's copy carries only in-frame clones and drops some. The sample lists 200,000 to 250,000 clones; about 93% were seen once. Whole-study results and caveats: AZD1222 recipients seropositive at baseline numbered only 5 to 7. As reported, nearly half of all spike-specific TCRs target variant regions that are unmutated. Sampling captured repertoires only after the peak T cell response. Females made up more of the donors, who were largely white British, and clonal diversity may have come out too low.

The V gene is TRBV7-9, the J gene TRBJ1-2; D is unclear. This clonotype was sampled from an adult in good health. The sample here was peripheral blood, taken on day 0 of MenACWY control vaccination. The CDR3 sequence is CASSPGPYGYTF. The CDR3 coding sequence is TGTGCCAGCAGCCCCGGGCCATATGGCTACACCTTC.